This entry lists 29 T cell receptor beta chains sequenced from one sample in a study of blood T cells in healthy people across ages. The authors ran a second PCR of roughly 6 to 11 cycles using a sample-barcoded 5' primer and a J-beta primer mix. Using its own MiXCR run on the 5' RACE reads, TCRdb lists one record per CDR3 protein. The table includes over 1.5 million distinct CDR3 sequences, roughly 50% detected once. Sequencing was carried out using blood. These receptors came from a woman aged 40 to 49 in good health.

The chain joins TRBV10-1 to TRBJ2-1, with D perhaps TRBD1 (5 bases). Looked up from germline, CDR1 is WNHNN and CDR2 is SYGVQD (reference sequence). V was shortened by 3 bases and J by 10 bases, with 19 bases between the two germline ends. The length of the CDR3 is 15 residues. The CDR3 reads CASSDIVNGHSEQFF. In DNA, the CDR3 is TGCGCCAGCAGTGACATAGTGAATGGACACTCCGAGCAGTTCTTC.

This clonotype was seen only a few times. V usage is TRBV27 and J usage is TRBJ1-2; D ambiguous. With 5 bases removed from V and 0 bases from J, the gap between germline ends came to 10 bases. From germline, CDR1 is MNHEY and CDR2 SMNVEV (reference sequence). The CDR3 is 14 residues long. The CDR3 sequence: CASSTHLANYGYTF. The CDR3 region has the DNA TGTGCCAGCAGTACTCACCTAGCTAACTATGGCTACACCTTC.

This chain links TRBV4-2 with TRBJ2-1, with 11 positions matching TRBD2. The CDR3 runs to 15 residues. The trim removed 7 bases at V and 7 bases at J, leaving 9 bases unmatched. Germline CDR1 and CDR2: LGHNA and YNFKEQ. This chain's CDR3 is CASNTVAGGRNEQFF. The CDR3 DNA reads TGTGCCAGCAATACTGTAGCGGGGGGGCGAAATGAGCAGTTCTTC.

The chain employs TRBV27 and TRBJ1-6, with D maybe TRBD1 (6 bases). The ends were cut back, 4 bases at V and 8 bases at J, with 18 bases in the middle. Germline CDR1 MNHEY, CDR2 SMNVEV (reference sequence). There are 16 residues in the CDR3. The CDR3 is CASSYATGPRDSPLHF. CDR3 nucleotides: TGTGCCAGCAGTTACGCGACAGGTCCTAGGGATTCACCCCTCCACTTT.

This chain joins TRBV5-1 and TRBJ2-7; D uncertain. The CDR3 consists of 12 residues. V lost 5 bases, J lost 6 bases, and 12 bases lay in between. The germline V gene has CDR1 SGHRS and CDR2 YFSETQ. CDR3 amino acids: CASRIVRGEQYF. CDR3 bases: TGCGCCAGCAGGATCGTCCGCGGCGAGCAGTACTTC. Combining the CDR3 with reference TRBV5-1 and TRBJ2-7 gives the whole variable domain KAGVTQTPRYLIKTRGQQVTLSCSPISGHRSVSWYQQTPGQGLQFLFEYFSETQRNKGNFPGRFSGRQFSNSRSEMNVSTLELGDSALYLCASRIVRGEQYFGPGTRLTVT.

This chain links TRBV10-3 with TRBJ2-3; TRBD1 matches at 10 bases. The length of the CDR3 is 15 residues. The germline V gene encodes CDR1 ENHRY and CDR2 SYGVKD. Losses at the gene ends were 8 bases for V and 1 base for J; bases not matched to a gene: 6. The chain's CDR3 is CAIGGQGKGTDTQYF. CDR3 coding DNA: TGTGCCATCGGGGGACAGGGGAAGGGCACAGATACGCAGTATTTT.

This chain uses TRBV4-2 with TRBJ2-4; TRBD1 aligns across 10 bases. J gave up 5 bases and V 6 bases, and 7 bases lay outside the gene matches. Germline V gives CDR1 LGHNA, CDR2 YNFKEQ. CDR3 length equals 15 residues. The CDR3, as DNA: TGTGCCAGCAGTAGGGACAGGGGTTCTGAAAACATTCAGTACTTC. Protein product: CASSRDRGSENIQYF.

There are a few counts of this clonotype. The chain employs TRBV6-5 and TRBJ2-1; tentatively, D is TRBD2 (5 bases). This CDR3 is 13 amino acids long. Looked up from germline, CDR1 is MNHEY and CDR2 is SVGAGI. The V gene lost 6 bases and the J gene lost 6 bases, with 12 bases spanning the gap. CDR3 nucleotides: TGTGCCAGCAGAGGAAATCTAGCCAATGAGCAGTTCTTC. Its protein product is CASRGNLANEQFF.

This chain uses TRBV28 with TRBJ2-5, with D perhaps given as TRBD1 or TRBD2 (5 bases each). V gave up 6 bases and J gave up 2 bases, with 19 bases separating them. Germline V CDR1 and CDR2: MDHEN, SYDVKM. The CDR3 sequence is 16 residues long. CDR3 DNA: TGTGCCAGCAGGCTGGCTCGGGGACGAGGGCAAGAGACCCAGTACTTC. Translating it yields CASRLARGRGQETQYF.

The V call is TRBV5-7, the J call TRBJ2-7; D remains unclear. TRBV5-7 is labeled an ORF, and its function is uncertain. V gave up 1 base and J gave up 7 bases, with 12 bases separating them. This CDR3 spans 13 amino acids. The CDR3 sequence: CASSLLWVDEQYF. In nucleotides, the CDR3 is TGTGCCAGCAGCTTGCTGTGGGTTGATGAGCAGTACTTC.

This clonotype has only a few counts. The chain's CDR3 is CASRHLREETQYF. Written as DNA, the CDR3 is TGTGCCAGCAGACACCTCAGGGAAGAGACCCAGTACTTC. The V and J genes are TRBV6-5 and TRBJ2-5, with D maybe TRBD1 (5 bases). Trimming stripped 6 bases from V and 3 bases from J, with 11 bases between. The CDR3 runs to 13 residues. Germline V gives CDR1 MNHEY, CDR2 SVGAGI.

This chain connects TRBV5-1 to TRBJ2-5; TRBD1 might be the D (5 bases). CDR1 is SGHRS and CDR2 is YFSETQ in the germline V gene. The CDR3 is 14 amino acids. V lost 2 bases to trimming and J lost 5 bases, with 13 bases between them. The CDR3 loop reads CASSFLRGTETQYF. CDR3 in DNA: TGCGCCAGCAGCTTCCTTAGGGGTACTGAGACCCAGTACTTC.

This clonotype came up a few times. This chain links TRBV20-1 with TRBJ2-5, with 10 bases that match TRBD2. The V segment lost 4 bases and the J segment 2 bases; nucleotides outside the gene matches: 7. CDR1 is DFQATT and CDR2 is SNEGSKA in the germline V gene (reference sequence). The CDR3 length is 15 residues. Here the CDR3 reads CSATKLAGNQETQYF. DNA of the CDR3: TGCAGTGCTACCAAACTAGCGGGGAATCAAGAGACCCAGTACTTC.

The chain links TRBV12-5 to TRBJ2-2, with 7 bases fitting TRBD1. The CDR3 runs 17 residues. V lost 2 bases and J lost 3; bases outside the gene matches: 9. Germline V lookup: CDR1 LGHNT, CDR2 FRNRAP. The CDR3 nucleotides are TGTGCTAGTGGTTTGCATAGTGGGCAGGGGGACACCGGGGAGCTGTTTTTT. Translated: CASGLHSGQGDTGELFF.

The chain uses TRBV12-3 or TRBV12-4 and TRBJ2-1; either TRBD1 or TRBD2 may fit D (5 bases each). CDR3 length: 12 residues. Trimming left V 4 bases short and J 14 bases short, with 15 bases between. The CDR3 bases are TGTGCCAGCAGTTCGGGGACCTTAGGAGAGTTCTTC. Translating gives CASSSGTLGEFF.

The chain couples TRBV10-3 to TRBJ2-1; D is undetermined. With 4 bases removed from V and 6 bases from J, the gap between germline ends came to 10 bases. The length of the CDR3 is 13 residues. CDR1 and CDR2 from the germline V gene are ENHRY and SYGVKD. The CDR3: CAISGNAANEQFF. In nucleotides, the CDR3 is TGTGCCATCAGTGGCAACGCCGCCAATGAGCAGTTCTTC.

This clonotype was detected a few times. The J gene is TRBJ1-5, the V gene TRBV20-1; no clear D gene. CDR1 and CDR2 (germline): DFQATT, SNEGSKA (reference sequence). The CDR3 is 15 amino acids. V was cut by 3 bases and J by 5 bases, with 17 bases left in between. CDR3 DNA: TGCAGTGCTAGTGTCGACCGGAACGTTCATCAGCCCCAGCATTTT. It is translated as CSASVDRNVHQPQHF.

CDR3: CATSTGQTNQPQHF. CDR3 DNA: TGTGCCACCAGCACAGGACAGACCAATCAGCCCCAGCATTTT. This chain joins TRBV24-1 and TRBJ1-5; D possibly corresponds to TRBD1 (6 bases). Deletions cut 7 bases from V and 3 bases from J, with 12 bases between. This CDR3 comprises 14 residues. Germline CDR1 reads KGHDR; CDR2 reads SFDVKD.

The chain carries TRBV29-1 and TRBJ2-6, with D possibly TRBD1 on 5 matching bases. The V and J ends lost 5 bases and 0 bases respectively, with 17 bases between them. This CDR3 region has 17 residues. Germline CDR1 is SQVTM and CDR2 is ANQGSEA. This chain's CDR3 is CSVRGSAEPSGANVLTF. As DNA, the CDR3 is TGCAGCGTTAGGGGCTCGGCAGAACCCTCTGGGGCCAACGTCCTGACTTTC.

The gene calls are TRBV5-5 and TRBJ2-7, with 9 bases lining up with TRBD1. Germline CDR1 is SGHKS and CDR2 is YYEKEE (reference sequence). V was pared by 4 bases and J by 6 bases, with 8 bases of the junction left unmatched. The CDR3 spans 14 residues. CDR3 DNA: TGTGCCAGCAGCCAACGGGACAGGGTCTCCGAGCAGTACTTC. It specifies CASSQRDRVSEQYF.

The chain employs TRBV6-2 or TRBV6-3 and TRBJ2-5; D unresolved. The V end was cut by 2 bases, the J end by 2 bases, with 15 bases between. Germline-derived CDR1 and CDR2 are MNHEY and SVGEGT. This CDR3 is built from 16 residues. In nucleotides, the CDR3 is TGTGCCAGCAGTTACAACGTAGGCCCCTCACAAGAGACCCAGTACTTC. Translating gives CASSYNVGPSQETQYF.

CDR3 region: CASSFNQEQYF. The CDR3 DNA sequence: TGTGCCAGCAGCTTTAACCAGGAGCAGTACTTC. This chain joins TRBV5-6 and TRBJ2-5; D uncertain. Trimming took off 2 bases at V and 11 bases at J, with 10 bases between the two ends. This CDR3 is built from 11 residues. CDR1 is SGHDT and CDR2 is YYEEEE in the germline V gene.

This sequence joins TRBV7-9 and TRBJ2-1; 8 nucleotides line up with TRBD1. Germline V gives CDR1 SEHNR, CDR2 FQNEAQ (reference sequence). The CDR3 extends over 15 amino acids. After removal of 5 bases from V and 7 bases from J, the junction contained 10 bases not matched to a gene. The CDR3 is CASSLPAGGPNEQFF. The CDR3 bases are TGTGCCAGCAGCCTCCCGGCAGGGGGCCCAAATGAGCAGTTCTTC.

This clonotype was picked up a small number of times. J is TRBJ1-6 and V is TRBV4-2, with D uncertain. Trimming took 1 base from V and 0 from J, leaving 1 base between them. The CDR3 totals 14 residues. Germline assignment: CDR1 LGHNA and CDR2 YNFKEQ. The chain's CDR3 is CASSQVSYNSPLHF. The CDR3 coding sequence is TGTGCCAGCAGCCAAGTCTCCTATAATTCACCCCTCCACTTT.

Worth noting for this clonotype: This may come from a read error, since a much larger clone is one base off. V usage is TRBV29-1 and J usage is TRBJ2-3; tentative D call: TRBD1 (6 bases). The germline gives CDR1 SQVTM, CDR2 ANQGSEA. V lost 7 bases and J 6 bases, leaving 14 bases between the germline ends. This CDR3 has 12 amino acids. The CDR3 DNA reads TGCAGCGCCAACGACAGGAAGGATACGCAGTATTTT. As protein: CSANDRKDTQYF.

The J gene is TRBJ1-5, the V gene TRBV28; TRBD1 is a possible D gene (5 bases). Germline V gives CDR1 MDHEN, CDR2 SYDVKM. V dropped 8 bases and J dropped 2 bases, with 10 bases sitting between them. This CDR3 comprises 13 residues. The DNA of the CDR3 is TGTGCCAGCCAACGGGGGGGCAATCAGCCCCAGCATTTT. As protein: CASQRGGNQPQHF.

V gene TRBV15 combines with J gene TRBJ1-2; TRBD1 might be the D (6 bases). Between the trimmed V and J ends, which lost 1 base and 7 bases, there was a span of 10 bases. Germline V gene data show CDR1 as LNHNV and CDR2 as YYDKDF (reference sequence). The CDR3 sequence is 13 residues long. CDR3 sequence: CATSRAQGLGYTF. The CDR3 region has the DNA TGTGCCACCAGCAGAGCACAGGGACTTGGCTACACCTTC.

The genes are TRBV20-1 and TRBJ2-1; tentatively, D is TRBD1 (5 bases). The V end lost 8 bases, the J end lost 6 bases, and 20 bases lay between the germline ends. Germline V gene lookup returns CDR1 DFQATT and CDR2 SNEGSKA (reference sequence). This CDR3 region has 14 residues. CDR3 sequence reads: CSTSFPDRLNEQFF. CDR3 coding DNA: TGCAGTACGAGCTTCCCAGACAGACTCAATGAGCAGTTCTTC.

The table lists this clonotype with a few counts. The genes are TRBV20-1 and TRBJ1-5; 10 bases are a match to TRBD1. Trimming took 2 bases from V and 5 from J; bases not matched to a gene: 6. The CDR3 is 15 residues long. Looked up from germline, CDR1 is DFQATT and CDR2 is SNEGSKA (reference sequence). This CDR3 reads CSARPDRGVDQPQHF. CDR3 DNA sequence: TGCAGTGCTAGACCGGACAGGGGGGTAGATCAGCCCCAGCATTTT.